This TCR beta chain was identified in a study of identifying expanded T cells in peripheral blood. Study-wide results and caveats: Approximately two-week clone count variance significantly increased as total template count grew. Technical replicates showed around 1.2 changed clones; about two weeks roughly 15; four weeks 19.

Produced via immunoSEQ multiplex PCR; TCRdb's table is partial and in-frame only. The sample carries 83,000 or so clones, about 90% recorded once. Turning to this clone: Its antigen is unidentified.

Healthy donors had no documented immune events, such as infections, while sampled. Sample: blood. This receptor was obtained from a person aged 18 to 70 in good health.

The CDR3 DNA follows: TGTGCCAGAAGCTTGAGGGAGGACAGGCGCCGTACACGGTATCTTAACCTCTATGGCTACACCTTC. It yields the protein CARSLREDRRRTRYLNLYGYTF. The chain uses TRBV5-3 and TRBJ1-2; 7 nucleotides align to TRBD1. TRBV5-3 is identified as an open reading frame with a role that is uncertain. The ends lost 1 base at V and 4 bases at J; junction bases unmatched: 28. The CDR3 is 22 residues long.